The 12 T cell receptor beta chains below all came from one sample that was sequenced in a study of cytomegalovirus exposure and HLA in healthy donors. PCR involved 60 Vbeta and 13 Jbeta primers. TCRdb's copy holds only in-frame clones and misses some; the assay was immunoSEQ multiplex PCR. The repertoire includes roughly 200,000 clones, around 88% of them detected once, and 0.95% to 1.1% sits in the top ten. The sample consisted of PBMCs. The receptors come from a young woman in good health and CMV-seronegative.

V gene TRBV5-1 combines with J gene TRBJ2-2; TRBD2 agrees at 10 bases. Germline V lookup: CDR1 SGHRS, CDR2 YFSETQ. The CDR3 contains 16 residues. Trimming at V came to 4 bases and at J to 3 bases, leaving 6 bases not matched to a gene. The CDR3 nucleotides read TGCGCCAGCAGCCCCCATCTAGCGGGGGACACCGGGGAGCTGTTTTTT. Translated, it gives CASSPHLAGDTGELFF.

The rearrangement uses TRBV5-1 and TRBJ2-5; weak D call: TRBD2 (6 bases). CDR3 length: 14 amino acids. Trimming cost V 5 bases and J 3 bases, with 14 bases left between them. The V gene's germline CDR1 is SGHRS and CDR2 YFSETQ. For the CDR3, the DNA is TGCGCCAGCAGTTCCAATGGGGGGAAAGAGACCCAGTACTTC. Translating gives CASSSNGGKETQYF. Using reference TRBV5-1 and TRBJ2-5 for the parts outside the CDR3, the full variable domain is KAGVTQTPRYLIKTRGQQVTLSCSPISGHRSVSWYQQTPGQGLQFLFEYFSETQRNKGNFPGRFSGRQFSNSRSEMNVSTLELGDSALYLCASSSNGGKETQYFGPGTRLLVL.

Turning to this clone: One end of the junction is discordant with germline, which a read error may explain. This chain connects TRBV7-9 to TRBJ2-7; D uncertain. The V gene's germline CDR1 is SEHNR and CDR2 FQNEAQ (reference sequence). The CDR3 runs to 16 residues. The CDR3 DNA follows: TGTTCCAGCAGCCCTACGGATTCTAGGCGGACCTACGAGCAGTACTTC. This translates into CSSSPTDSRRTYEQYF. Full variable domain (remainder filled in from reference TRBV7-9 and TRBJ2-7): DTGVSQNPRHKITKRGQNVTFRCDPISEHNRLYWYRQTLGQGPEFLTYFQNEAQLEKSRLLSDRFSAERPKGSFSTLEIQRTEQGDSAMYLCSSSPTDSRRTYEQYFGPGTRLTVT.

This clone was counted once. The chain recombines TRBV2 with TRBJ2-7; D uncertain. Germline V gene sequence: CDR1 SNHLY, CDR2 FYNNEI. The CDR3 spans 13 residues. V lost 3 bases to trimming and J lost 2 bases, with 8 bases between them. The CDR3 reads CASSDDTPYEQYF. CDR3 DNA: TGTGCCAGCAGTGATGACACACCCTACGAGCAGTACTTC.

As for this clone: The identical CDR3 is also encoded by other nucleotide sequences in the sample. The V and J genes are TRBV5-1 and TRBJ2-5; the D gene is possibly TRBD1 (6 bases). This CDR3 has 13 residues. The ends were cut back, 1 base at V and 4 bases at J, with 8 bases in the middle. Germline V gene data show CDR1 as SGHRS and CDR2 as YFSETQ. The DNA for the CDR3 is TGCGCCAGCAGCTTGAGGGGGTTAGAGACCCAGTACTTC. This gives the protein CASSLRGLETQYF.

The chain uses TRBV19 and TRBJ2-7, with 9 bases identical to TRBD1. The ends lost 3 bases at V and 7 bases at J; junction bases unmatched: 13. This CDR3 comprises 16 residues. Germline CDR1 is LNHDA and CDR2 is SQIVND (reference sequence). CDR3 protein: CASSMSPGTGYGEQYF. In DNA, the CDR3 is TGTGCCAGTAGTATGAGTCCGGGGACAGGGTACGGGGAGCAGTACTTC.

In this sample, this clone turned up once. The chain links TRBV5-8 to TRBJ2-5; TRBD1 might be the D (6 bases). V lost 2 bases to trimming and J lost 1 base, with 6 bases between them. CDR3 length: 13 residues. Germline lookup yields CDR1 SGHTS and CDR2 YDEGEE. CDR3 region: CASSLQGQETQYF. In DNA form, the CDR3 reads TGTGCCAGCAGCTTACAGGGCCAAGAGACCCAGTACTTC.

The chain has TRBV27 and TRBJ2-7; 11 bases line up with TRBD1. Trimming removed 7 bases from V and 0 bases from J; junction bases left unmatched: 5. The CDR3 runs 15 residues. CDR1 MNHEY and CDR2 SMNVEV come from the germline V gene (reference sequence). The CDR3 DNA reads TGTGCCAGCAAAACCGGGACAGGGGGCTCCTACGAGCAGTACTTC. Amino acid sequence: CASKTGTGGSYEQYF.

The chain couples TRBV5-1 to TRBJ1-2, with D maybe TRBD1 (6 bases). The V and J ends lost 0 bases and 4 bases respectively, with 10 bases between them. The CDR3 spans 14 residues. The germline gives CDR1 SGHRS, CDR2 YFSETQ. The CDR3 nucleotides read TGCGCCAGCAGCTTGGACGGACAGATCTATGGCTACACCTTC. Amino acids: CASSLDGQIYGYTF.

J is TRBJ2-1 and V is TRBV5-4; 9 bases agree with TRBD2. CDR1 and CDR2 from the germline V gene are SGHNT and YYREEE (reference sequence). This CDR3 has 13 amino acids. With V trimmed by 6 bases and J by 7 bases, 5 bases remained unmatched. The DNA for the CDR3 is TGTGCCAGCAAGCGGGAGGCCGTTAATGAGCAGTTCTTC. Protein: CASKREAVNEQFF. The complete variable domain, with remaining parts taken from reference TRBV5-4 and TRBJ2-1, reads ETGVTQSPTHLIKTRGQQVTLRCSSQSGHNTVSWYQQALGQGPQFIFQYYREEENGRGNFPPRFSGLQFPNYSSELNVNALELDDSALYLCASKREAVNEQFFGPGTRLTVL.

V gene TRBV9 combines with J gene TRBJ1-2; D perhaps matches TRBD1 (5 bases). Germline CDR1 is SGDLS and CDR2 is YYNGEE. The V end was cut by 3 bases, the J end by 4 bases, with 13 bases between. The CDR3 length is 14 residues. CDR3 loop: CASSGGRRSYGYTF. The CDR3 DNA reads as TGTGCCAGCAGCGGGGGCAGGCGGTCCTATGGCTACACCTTC. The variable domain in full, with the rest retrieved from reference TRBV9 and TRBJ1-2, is DSGVTQTPKHLITATGQRVTLRCSPRSGDLSVYWYQQSLDQGLQFLIQYYNGEERAKGNILERFSAQQFPDLHSELNLSSLELGDSALYFCASSGGRRSYGYTFGSGTRLTVV.

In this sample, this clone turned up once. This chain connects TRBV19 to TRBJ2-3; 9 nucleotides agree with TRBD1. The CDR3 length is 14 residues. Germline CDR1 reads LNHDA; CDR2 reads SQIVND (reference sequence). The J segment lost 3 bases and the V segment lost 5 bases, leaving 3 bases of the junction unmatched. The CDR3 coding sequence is TGTGCCAGTAGTGTGACAGGGGGGACAGATACGCAGTATTTT. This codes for CASSVTGGTDTQYF.